The 9 T cell receptor beta chains in this list originate from one sample, sequenced in a study of CD8 T cells in ankylosing spondylitis. TCRdb called the 5' RACE reads again in MiXCR, with one record for every CDR3 protein. The table includes about 160,000 distinct CDR3 sequences, roughly 18% detected once. The specimen was blood, either unsorted or a sorted T cell fraction (not recorded which). Receptors originate from a male donor with ankylosing spondylitis or in good health (not recorded which).

The chain links TRBV14 to TRBJ1-1; D unresolved. The CDR3 is 13 amino acids. CDR1 is SGHDN and CDR2 is FVKESK in the germline V gene. Trimming removed 4 bases at V and 4 bases at J, with 10 bases between. This chain's CDR3 is CASSLLISTEAFF. As DNA, the CDR3 is TGTGCCAGCAGCCTCCTCATCTCCACTGAAGCTTTCTTT.

There are many counts of this clonotype. The rearrangement links TRBV20-1 to TRBJ1-2, with unresolved D. From germline, CDR1 is DFQATT and CDR2 SNEGSKA (reference sequence). The CDR3 totals 15 residues. The V end was cut by 7 bases, the J end by 4 bases, with 22 bases between. The CDR3 DNA reads as TGCAGTGGGACCCAGGAAGGAAGACCCCGCTATGGCTACACCTTC. Translated, it gives CSGTQEGRPRYGYTF.

The sample holds a few counts of this clonotype. This chain uses TRBV28 with TRBJ1-1, with 7 bases identical to TRBD1. Trimming cost V 0 bases and J 8 bases; bases outside gene matches: 12. The CDR3 loop spans 16 amino acids. From germline, CDR1 is MDHEN and CDR2 SYDVKM. CDR3 bases: TGTGCCAGCAGTTTATGGAGAGGTAAGACAGGGATGGAAGCTTTCTTT. Protein: CASSLWRGKTGMEAFF.

In this sample, this clonotype turned up once. The chain combines TRBV27 with TRBJ2-7, with 9 bases identical to TRBD1. The length of the CDR3 is 15 residues. V lost 2 bases and J lost 4; bases outside the gene matches: 6. Looked up from germline, CDR1 is MNHEY and CDR2 is SMNVEV (reference sequence). The chain's CDR3 is CASSLGQGTLYEQYF. For the CDR3, the DNA is TGTGCCAGCAGTTTAGGACAGGGGACCCTATACGAGCAGTACTTC.

This clonotype was picked up a small number of times. The rearrangement links TRBV9 to TRBJ2-2; D not resolved. There are 13 residues in the CDR3. V was pared by 4 bases and J by 4 bases, with 8 bases between. Germline V gene data show CDR1 as SGDLS and CDR2 as YYNGEE. The CDR3 loop is CASSPQVTGELFF. The CDR3 DNA reads TGTGCCAGCAGCCCCCAAGTCACCGGGGAGCTGTTTTTT.

The table lists this clonotype with many counts. The V gene is TRBV5-1, the J gene TRBJ1-4; perhaps TRBD1 as D (5 bases). There are 14 residues in the CDR3. V gave up 6 bases and J gave up 2 bases, with 11 bases separating them. Germline CDR1 SGHRS, CDR2 YFSETQ. CDR3 residues: CASTPGRTNEKLFF. As DNA, the CDR3 is TGCGCCAGCACCCCGGGACGCACTAATGAAAAACTGTTTTTT.

V is TRBV27 and J is TRBJ2-7; D gene unclear. Germline CDR1 is MNHEY and CDR2 is SMNVEV (reference sequence). There are 13 residues in the CDR3. Deletions cut 0 bases from V and 5 bases from J, with 8 bases between. In nucleotides, the CDR3 is TGTGCCAGCAGTTTATCCGCCTCTAACGAGCAGTACTTC. Translated: CASSLSASNEQYF.

A few counts support this clonotype. V usage is TRBV28 and J usage is TRBJ1-6; D gene ambiguous. Germline lookup yields CDR1 MDHEN and CDR2 SYDVKM. Trimming cost V 4 bases and J 7 bases, with 26 bases left between them. There are 19 residues in the CDR3. The CDR3 nucleotides read TGTGCCAGCAGTTCAAGGGATCTGTGGACGGACCTGACCAATTCACCCCTCCACTTT. Translated: CASSSRDLWTDLTNSPLHF. The full variable domain, its missing parts supplied by reference TRBV28 and TRBJ1-6, is DVKVTQSSRYLVKRTGEKVFLECVQDMDHENMFWYRQDPGLGLRLIYFSYDVKMKEKGDIPEGYSVSREKKERFSLILESASTNQTSMYLCASSSRDLWTDLTNSPLHFGNGTRLTVT.

This clonotype was counted ten times or more. The V call is TRBV27, the J call TRBJ1-1; D may be TRBD1 (5 bases). Trimming pared 6 bases from V and 1 base from J, leaving 9 bases between. Germline assignment: CDR1 MNHEY and CDR2 SMNVEV (reference sequence). CDR3 length equals 13 residues. Here the CDR3 reads CASSYRSNTEAFF. The CDR3 DNA is TGTGCCAGCAGCTACAGGTCGAACACTGAAGCTTTCTTT.